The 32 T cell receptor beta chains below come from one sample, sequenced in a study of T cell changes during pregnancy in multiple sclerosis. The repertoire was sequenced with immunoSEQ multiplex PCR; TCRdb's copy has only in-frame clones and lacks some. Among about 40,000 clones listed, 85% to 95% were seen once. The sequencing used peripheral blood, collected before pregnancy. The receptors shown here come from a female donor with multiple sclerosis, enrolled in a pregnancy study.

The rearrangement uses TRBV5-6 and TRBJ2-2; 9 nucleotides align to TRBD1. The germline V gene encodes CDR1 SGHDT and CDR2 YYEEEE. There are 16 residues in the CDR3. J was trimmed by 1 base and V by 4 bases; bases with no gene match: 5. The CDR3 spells CASSPGDRVNTGELFF. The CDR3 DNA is TGTGCCAGCAGCCCTGGGGACAGGGTGAACACCGGGGAGCTGTTTTTT.

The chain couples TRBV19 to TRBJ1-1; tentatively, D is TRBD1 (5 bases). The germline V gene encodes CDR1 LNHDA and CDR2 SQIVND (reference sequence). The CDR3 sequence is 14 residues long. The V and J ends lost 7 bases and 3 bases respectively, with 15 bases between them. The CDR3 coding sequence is TGTGCCAGTACCCCTGGCAGGGAGGACACTGAAGCTTTCTTT. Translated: CASTPGREDTEAFF.

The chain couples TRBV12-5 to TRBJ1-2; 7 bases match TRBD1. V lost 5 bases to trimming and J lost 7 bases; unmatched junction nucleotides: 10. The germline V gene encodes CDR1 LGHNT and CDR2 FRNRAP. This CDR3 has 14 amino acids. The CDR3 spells CASGTGVVFRGYTF. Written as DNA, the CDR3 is TGTGCTAGTGGTACAGGGGTGGTATTCCGTGGCTACACCTTC.

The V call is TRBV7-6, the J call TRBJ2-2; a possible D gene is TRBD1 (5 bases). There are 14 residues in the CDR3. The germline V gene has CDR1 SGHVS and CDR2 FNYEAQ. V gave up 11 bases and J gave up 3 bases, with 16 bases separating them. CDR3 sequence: CAAVQGLDTGELFF. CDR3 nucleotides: TGTGCCGCGGTCCAGGGTCTGGACACCGGGGAGCTGTTTTTT.

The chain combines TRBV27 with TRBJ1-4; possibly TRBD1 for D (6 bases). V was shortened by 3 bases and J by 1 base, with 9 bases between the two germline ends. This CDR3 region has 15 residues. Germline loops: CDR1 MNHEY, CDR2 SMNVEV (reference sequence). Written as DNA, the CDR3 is TGTGCCAGCAGTTTCCAACAGGGAACTAATGAAAAACTGTTTTTT. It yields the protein CASSFQQGTNEKLFF.

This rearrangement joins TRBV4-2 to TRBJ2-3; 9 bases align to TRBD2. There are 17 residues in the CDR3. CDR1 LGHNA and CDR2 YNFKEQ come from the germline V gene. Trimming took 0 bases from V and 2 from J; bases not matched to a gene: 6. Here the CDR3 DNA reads TGTGCCAGCAGCCAAGAGCCACTAGCGGGTTACACAGATACGCAGTATTTT. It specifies CASSQEPLAGYTDTQYF.

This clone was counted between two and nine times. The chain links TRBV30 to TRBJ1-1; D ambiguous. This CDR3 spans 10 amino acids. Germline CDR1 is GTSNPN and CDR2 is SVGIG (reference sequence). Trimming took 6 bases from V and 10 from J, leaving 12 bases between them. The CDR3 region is CACGPPRAFF. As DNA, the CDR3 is TGTGCCTGTGGGCCCCCTCGAGCTTTCTTT.

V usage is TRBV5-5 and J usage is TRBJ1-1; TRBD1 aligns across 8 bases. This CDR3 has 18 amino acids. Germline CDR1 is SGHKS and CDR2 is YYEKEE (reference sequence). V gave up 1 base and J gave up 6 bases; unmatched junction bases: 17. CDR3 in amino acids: CASSLRDTGQARVSEAFF. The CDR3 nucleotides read TGTGCCAGCAGCTTGAGGGATACGGGACAGGCTAGGGTTTCTGAAGCTTTCTTT.

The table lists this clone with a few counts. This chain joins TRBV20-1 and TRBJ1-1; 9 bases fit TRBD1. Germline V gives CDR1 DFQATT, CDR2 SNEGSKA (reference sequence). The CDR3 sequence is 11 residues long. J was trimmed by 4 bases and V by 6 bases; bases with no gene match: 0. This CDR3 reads CSATGGTEAFF. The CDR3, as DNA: TGCAGTGCGACAGGGGGCACTGAAGCTTTCTTT.

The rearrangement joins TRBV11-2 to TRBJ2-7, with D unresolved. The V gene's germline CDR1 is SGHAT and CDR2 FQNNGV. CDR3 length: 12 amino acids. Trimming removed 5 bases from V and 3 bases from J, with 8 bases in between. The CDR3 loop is CASSLTDYEQYF. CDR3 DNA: TGTGCCAGCAGCCTTACAGACTACGAGCAGTACTTC.

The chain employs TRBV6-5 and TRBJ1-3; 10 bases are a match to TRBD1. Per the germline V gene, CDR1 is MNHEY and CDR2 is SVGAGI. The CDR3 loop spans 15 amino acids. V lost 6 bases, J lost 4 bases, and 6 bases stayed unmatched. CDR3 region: CASRTGGAYGNTIYF. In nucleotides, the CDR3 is TGTGCCAGCAGGACAGGGGGCGCGTACGGAAACACCATATATTTT.

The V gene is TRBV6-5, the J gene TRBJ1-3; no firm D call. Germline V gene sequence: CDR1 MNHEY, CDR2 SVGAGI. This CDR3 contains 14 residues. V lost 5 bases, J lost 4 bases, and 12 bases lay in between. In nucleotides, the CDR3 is TGTGCCAGCAGTGAAGGAGGTATCGGAAACACCATATATTTT. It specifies CASSEGGIGNTIYF.

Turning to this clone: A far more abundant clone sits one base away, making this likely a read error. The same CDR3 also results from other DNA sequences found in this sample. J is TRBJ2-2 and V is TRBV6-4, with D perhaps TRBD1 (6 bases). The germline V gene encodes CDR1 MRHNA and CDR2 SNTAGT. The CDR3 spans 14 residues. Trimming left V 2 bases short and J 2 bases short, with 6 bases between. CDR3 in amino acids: CASSDGTNTGELFF. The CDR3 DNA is TGTGCCAGCAGTGACGGGACAAACACCGGGGAGCTGTTTTTT.

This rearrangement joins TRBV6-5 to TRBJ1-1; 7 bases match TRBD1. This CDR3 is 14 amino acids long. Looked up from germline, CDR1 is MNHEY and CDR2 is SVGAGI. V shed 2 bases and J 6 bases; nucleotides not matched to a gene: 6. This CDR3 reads CASSYNRGGSEAFF. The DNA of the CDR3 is TGTGCCAGCAGTTACAACAGGGGAGGATCTGAAGCTTTCTTT.

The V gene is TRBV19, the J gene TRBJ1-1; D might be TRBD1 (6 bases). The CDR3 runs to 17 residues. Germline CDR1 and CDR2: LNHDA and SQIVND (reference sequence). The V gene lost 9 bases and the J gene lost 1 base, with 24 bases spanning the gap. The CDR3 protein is CASFPVTGIFRNTEAFF. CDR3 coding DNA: TGTGCCAGCTTTCCGGTAACAGGGATATTTCGGAACACTGAAGCTTTCTTT.

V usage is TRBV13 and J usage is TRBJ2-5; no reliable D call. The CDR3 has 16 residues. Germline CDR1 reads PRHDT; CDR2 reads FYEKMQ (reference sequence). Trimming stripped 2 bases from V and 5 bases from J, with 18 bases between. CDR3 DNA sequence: TGTGCCAGCAGCTTAACCGGAGCCCCGTTGATGGAGACCCAGTACTTC. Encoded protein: CASSLTGAPLMETQYF.

Here the CDR3 reads CAWTHTGVAGNQPQHF. The CDR3 bases are TGTGCCTGGACCCACACAGGGGTTGCTGGCAATCAGCCCCAGCATTTT. The V and J genes are TRBV30 and TRBJ1-5; 7 bases match TRBD1. The V segment lost 4 bases and the J segment 2 bases; nucleotides outside the gene matches: 11. Germline loops: CDR1 GTSNPN, CDR2 SVGIG (reference sequence). The CDR3 contains 16 residues.

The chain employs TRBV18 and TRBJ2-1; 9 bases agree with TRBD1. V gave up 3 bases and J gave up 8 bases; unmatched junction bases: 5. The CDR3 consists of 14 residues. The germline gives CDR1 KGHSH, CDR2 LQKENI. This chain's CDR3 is CASSPGQGRYEQFF. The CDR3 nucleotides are TGTGCCAGCTCACCGGGACAGGGTAGATATGAGCAGTTCTTC.

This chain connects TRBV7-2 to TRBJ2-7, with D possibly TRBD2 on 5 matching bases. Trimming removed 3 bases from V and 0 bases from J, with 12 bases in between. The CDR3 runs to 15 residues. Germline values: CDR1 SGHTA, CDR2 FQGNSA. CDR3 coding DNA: TGTGCCAGCAGCTTTCGGTGGGAGAGCTCCTACGAGCAGTACTTC. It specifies CASSFRWESSYEQYF. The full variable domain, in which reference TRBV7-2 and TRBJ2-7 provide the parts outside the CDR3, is GAGVSQSPSNKVTEKGKDVELRCDPISGHTALYWYRQSLGQGLEFLIYFQGNSAPDKSGLPSDRFSAERTGGSVSTLTIQRTQQEDSAVYLCASSFRWESSYEQYFGPGTRLTVT.

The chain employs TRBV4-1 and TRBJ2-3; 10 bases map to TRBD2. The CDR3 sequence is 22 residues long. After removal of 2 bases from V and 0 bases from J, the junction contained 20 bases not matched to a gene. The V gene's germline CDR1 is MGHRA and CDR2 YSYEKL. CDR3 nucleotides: TGCGCCAGCAGCCAAAGGAATGGGATGCGGGTAGCGGGAGGCCAAAGCACAGATACGCAGTATTTT. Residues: CASSQRNGMRVAGGQSTDTQYF.

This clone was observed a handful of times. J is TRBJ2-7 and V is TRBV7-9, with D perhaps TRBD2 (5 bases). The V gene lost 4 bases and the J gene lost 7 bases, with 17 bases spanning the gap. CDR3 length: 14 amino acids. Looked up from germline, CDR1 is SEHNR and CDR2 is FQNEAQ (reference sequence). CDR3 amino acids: CASSSRYRDWEQYF. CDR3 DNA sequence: TGTGCCAGCAGCTCACGATATCGGGATTGGGAGCAGTACTTC.

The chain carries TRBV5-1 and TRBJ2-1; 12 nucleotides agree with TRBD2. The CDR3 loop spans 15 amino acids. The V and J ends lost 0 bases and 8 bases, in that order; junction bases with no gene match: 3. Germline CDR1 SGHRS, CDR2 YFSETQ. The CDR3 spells CASSLVGLAGYEQFF. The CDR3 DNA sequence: TGCGCCAGCAGCTTGGTCGGACTAGCGGGATATGAGCAGTTCTTC. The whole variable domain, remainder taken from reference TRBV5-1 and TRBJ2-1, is KAGVTQTPRYLIKTRGQQVTLSCSPISGHRSVSWYQQTPGQGLQFLFEYFSETQRNKGNFPGRFSGRQFSNSRSEMNVSTLELGDSALYLCASSLVGLAGYEQFFGPGTRLTVL.

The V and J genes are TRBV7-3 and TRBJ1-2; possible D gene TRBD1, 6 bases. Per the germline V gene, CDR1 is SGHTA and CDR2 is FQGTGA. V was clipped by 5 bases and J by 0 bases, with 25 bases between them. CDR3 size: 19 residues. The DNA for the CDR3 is TGTGCCAGCAGCGCACAATTCACGAAAGAGACAGGCCCTAACTATGGCTACACCTTC. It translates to CASSAQFTKETGPNYGYTF. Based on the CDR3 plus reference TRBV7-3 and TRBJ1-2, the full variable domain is GAGVSQTPSNKVTEKGKYVELRCDPISGHTALYWYRQSLGQGPEFLIYFQGTGAADDSGLPNDRFFAVRPEGSVSTLKIQRTERGDSAVYLCASSAQFTKETGPNYGYTFGSGTRLTVV.

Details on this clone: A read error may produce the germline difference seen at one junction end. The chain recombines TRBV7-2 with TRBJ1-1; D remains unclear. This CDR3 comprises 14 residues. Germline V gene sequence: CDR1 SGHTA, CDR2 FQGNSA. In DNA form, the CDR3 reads TGTGCCAGCAGCCCTACCGGGTTGAATACTGAAGCTTTCTTT. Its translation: CASSPTGLNTEAFF.

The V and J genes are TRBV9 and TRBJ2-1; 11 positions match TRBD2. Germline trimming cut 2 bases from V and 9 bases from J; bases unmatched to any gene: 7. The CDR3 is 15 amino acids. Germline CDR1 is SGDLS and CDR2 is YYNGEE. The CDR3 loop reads CASSVSSSGRIEQFF. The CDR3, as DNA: TGTGCCAGCAGCGTCTCCTCTAGCGGGAGGATTGAGCAGTTCTTC.

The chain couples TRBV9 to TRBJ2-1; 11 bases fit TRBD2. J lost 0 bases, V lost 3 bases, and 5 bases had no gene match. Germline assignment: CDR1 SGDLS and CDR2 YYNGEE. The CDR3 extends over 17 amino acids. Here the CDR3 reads CASSGSTSGISYNEQFF. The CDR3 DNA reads TGTGCCAGCAGCGGATCGACTAGCGGGATCTCCTACAATGAGCAGTTCTTC.

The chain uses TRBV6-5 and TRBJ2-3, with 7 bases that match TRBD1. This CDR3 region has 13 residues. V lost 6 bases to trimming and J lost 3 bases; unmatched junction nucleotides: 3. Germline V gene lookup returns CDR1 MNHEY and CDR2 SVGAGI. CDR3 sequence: CASRTQGTDTQYF. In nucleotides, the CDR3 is TGTGCCAGCAGAACACAGGGGACAGATACGCAGTATTTT.

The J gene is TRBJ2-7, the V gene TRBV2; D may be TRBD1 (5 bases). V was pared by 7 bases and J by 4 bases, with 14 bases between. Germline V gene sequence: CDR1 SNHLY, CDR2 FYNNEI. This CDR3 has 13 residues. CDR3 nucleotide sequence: TGTGCCAGCAAGCTAGTTCAGGGTTACGAGCAGTACTTC. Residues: CASKLVQGYEQYF. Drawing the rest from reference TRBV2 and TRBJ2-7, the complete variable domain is EPEVTQTPSHQVTQMGQEVILRCVPISNHLYFYWYRQILGQKVEFLVSFYNNEISEKSEIFDDQFSVERPDGSNFTLKIRSTKLEDSAMYFCASKLVQGYEQYFGPGTRLTVT.

The CDR3 spells CAISEAGQNTEAFF. CDR3 DNA: TGTGCCATCAGTGAGGCAGGTCAGAACACTGAAGCTTTCTTT. V usage is TRBV10-3 and J usage is TRBJ1-1; no clear D gene. In germline, CDR1 is ENHRY, CDR2 SYGVKD. Trimming took 2 bases from V and 1 from J, leaving 8 bases between them. The CDR3 consists of 14 residues.

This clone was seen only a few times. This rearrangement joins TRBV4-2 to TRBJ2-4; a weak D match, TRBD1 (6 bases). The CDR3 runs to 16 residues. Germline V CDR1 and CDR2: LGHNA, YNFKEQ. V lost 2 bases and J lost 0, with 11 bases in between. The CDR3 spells CASSQLDSLAKNIQYF. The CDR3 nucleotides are TGTGCCAGCAGCCAATTGGACAGCTTAGCCAAAAACATTCAGTACTTC.

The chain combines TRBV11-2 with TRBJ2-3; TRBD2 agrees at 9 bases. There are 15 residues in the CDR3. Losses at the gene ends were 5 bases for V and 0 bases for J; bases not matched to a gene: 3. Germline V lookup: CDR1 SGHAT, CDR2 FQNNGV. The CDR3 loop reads CASSDTSGSTDTQYF. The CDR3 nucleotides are TGTGCCAGCAGCGATACTAGCGGGAGCACAGATACGCAGTATTTT.

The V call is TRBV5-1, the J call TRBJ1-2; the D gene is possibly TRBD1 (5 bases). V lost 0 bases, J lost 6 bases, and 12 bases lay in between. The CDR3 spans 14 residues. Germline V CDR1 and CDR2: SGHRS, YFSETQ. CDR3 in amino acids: CASSLVPRADGYTF. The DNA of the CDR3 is TGCGCCAGCAGCTTGGTCCCCAGGGCCGATGGCTACACCTTC.